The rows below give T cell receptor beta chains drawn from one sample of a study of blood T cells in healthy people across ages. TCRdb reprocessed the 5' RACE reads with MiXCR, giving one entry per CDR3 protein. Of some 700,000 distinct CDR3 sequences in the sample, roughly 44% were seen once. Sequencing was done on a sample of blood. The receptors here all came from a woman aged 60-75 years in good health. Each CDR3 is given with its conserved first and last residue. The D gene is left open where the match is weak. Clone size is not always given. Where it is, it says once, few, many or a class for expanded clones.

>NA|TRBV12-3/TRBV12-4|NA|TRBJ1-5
TGTGCCAGCAGGCCCGAGGGGGAGGGCCAGCCCCAGCATTTT
CASRPEGEGQPQHF
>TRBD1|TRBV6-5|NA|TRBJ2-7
TGTGCCAGCAGACTACAGGGGACCTCCTACGAGCAGTACTTC
CASRLQGTSYEQYF
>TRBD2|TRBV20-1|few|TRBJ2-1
TGCAGTGCCCCTAGCGGGTTTGACTACAATGAGCAGTTCTTC
CSAPSGFDYNEQFF
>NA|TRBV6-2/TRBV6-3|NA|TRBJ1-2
TGTGCCAGCAGTTACTCCGGGGTCAGTGGCTACACCTTC
CASSYSGVSGYTF
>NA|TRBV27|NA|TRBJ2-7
TGTGCCAGCAGACTCAGTAGGGACTCCTACGAGCAGTACTTC
CASRLSRDSYEQYF
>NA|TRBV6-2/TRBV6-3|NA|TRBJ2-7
TGTGCCAGCGGTTACTTCACCTCGAGCTCCTACGAGCAGTACTTC
CASGYFTSSSYEQYF
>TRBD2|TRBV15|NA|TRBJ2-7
TGTGCCACCAGCGGAGGCGCGAGACTAGCGGGGGGATCTTTAGGCGAGCAGTACTTC
CATSGGARLAGGSLGEQYF
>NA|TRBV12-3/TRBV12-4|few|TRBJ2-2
TGTGCCAGCAGTTTTGGTCTACTCAGTGGGGAGCTGTTTTTT
CASSFGLLSGELFF
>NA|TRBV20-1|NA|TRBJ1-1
TGCAGTGCTATGACAGGAAATGAAGCTTTCTTT
CSAMTGNEAFF
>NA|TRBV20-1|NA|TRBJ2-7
TGCAGTGCTATCAAAGGACGGACATACGAGCAGTACTTC
CSAIKGRTYEQYF
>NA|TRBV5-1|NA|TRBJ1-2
TGCGCCAGCAGCTATGAAAACTATGGCTACACCTTC
CASSYENYGYTF
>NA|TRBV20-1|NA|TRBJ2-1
TGCAGTGCTAGAGATGTTGCGGGACCATACAATGAGCAGTTCTTC
CSARDVAGPYNEQFF
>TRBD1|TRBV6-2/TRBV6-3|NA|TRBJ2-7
TGTGCCAGCAGTTACACCGGGACAGGGAGCTCCTACGAGCAGTACTTC
CASSYTGTGSSYEQYF
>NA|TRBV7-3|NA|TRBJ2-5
TGTGCCAGCAGCCCTTCTGGGGGGCCCCAGTACTTC
CASSPSGGPQYF
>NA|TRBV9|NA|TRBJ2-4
TGTGCCAGCAGCCCGGGTGGGGGCCGAAACATTCAGTACTTC
CASSPGGGRNIQYF
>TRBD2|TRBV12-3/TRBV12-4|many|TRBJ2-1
TGTGCCAGCAGTTTAGGGACTAGCGGGGGGAATGAGCAGTTCTTC
CASSLGTSGGNEQFF
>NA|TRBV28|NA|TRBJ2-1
TGTGCCAGCAGTTACACAACAGAAGAGACCCAGTTCTTC
CASSYTTEETQFF